This is a list of T cell receptor beta chains from one sample in a study of response to subunit inactivated influenza vaccine. One entry per CDR3 protein, called by TCRdb with MiXCR from the RT-PCR reads. The sample lists some 570,000 distinct CDR3 sequences, approximately 10% seen once, with approximately 10% in the top ten. This same sample was also taken into another study, of T cells expressing NK-cell markers.

The input for sequencing was PBMCs from blood, taken on the day of vaccination. Source of these receptors: a man aged 50-59 years who received an inactivated influenza vaccine. CDR3s include the opening cysteine and the closing phenylalanine or tryptophan. The D gene is left open where the match is weak. Only part of the rows carry a size: once, few, many, or a class if the clone is expanded.

CDR3 DNA	CDR3 protein	J gene	CDR3 length	D gene	clone size	V gene
TGTGCCAGCAGCTTAGCGTATCCAGCAGAGACCCAGTACTTC	CASSLAYPAETQYF	TRBJ2-5	14	NA	few	TRBV7-6
TGTGCCAGCAGCCCAACCTTAAGCGGGAGTGGCGGGGAGCTGTTTTTT	CASSPTLSGSGGELFF	TRBJ2-2	16	TRBD2	NA	TRBV7-9
TGTGCCAGCAGCCACCAAAGGACCCTCGGCACAGATACGCAGTATTTT	CASSHQRTLGTDTQYF	TRBJ2-3	16	NA	few	TRBV7-2
TGTGCCAGCAACCTAGCGGGGGGGCCTAATGAGCAGTTCTTC	CASNLAGGPNEQFF	TRBJ2-1	14	TRBD2	NA	TRBV27
TGCGCCAGCAGCGATCCCGGAGCGGGGAACACTGAAGCTTTCTTT	CASSDPGAGNTEAFF	TRBJ1-1	15	NA	few	TRBV4-3
TGTGCCAGCAGCGCGGGGGCAAGAGAGACCCAGTACTTC	CASSAGARETQYF	TRBJ2-5	13	NA	NA	TRBV9
TGCAGTGCTCTAGGGACTAGCGGGAAGGTCGGTGAGCAGTTCTTC	CSALGTSGKVGEQFF	TRBJ2-1	15	TRBD2	NA	TRBV20-1
TGTGCCAGCAGTAGACTAGAGGTTACCGGTGAGCAGTTCTTC	CASSRLEVTGEQFF	TRBJ2-1	14	NA	few	TRBV7-8
TGTGCCAGCAGCCTAGAGGGCAGCGAGCCCCAGCATTTT	CASSLEGSEPQHF	TRBJ1-5	13	NA	NA	TRBV28
TGTGCCACCCACCGGGCGGGGGGGCGTTATGAGCAGTTCTTC	CATHRAGGRYEQFF	TRBJ2-1	14	TRBD2	NA	TRBV6-2/TRBV6-3
TGTGCCAGCAGCCAAGGCCAAGGAGCGAGCTCCTACAATGAGCAGTTCTTC	CASSQGQGASSYNEQFF	TRBJ2-1	17	NA	many	TRBV4-2
TGCGCCAGCAGCTTACAGGGGGCTGACACCGGGGAGCTGTTTTTT	CASSLQGADTGELFF	TRBJ2-2	15	TRBD1	many	TRBV5-1
TGTGCCAGCAGGAAGGAACAGGCTCTGGCCGCAACTAATGAAAAACTGTTTTTT	CASRKEQALAATNEKLFF	TRBJ1-4	18	NA	NA	TRBV6-1
TGTGCCAGCAGTTCCGAATTTGGGGGCTACACAGATACGCAGTATTTT	CASSSEFGGYTDTQYF	TRBJ2-3	16	NA	NA	TRBV12-3/TRBV12-4
TGTGCCAGCGTCAGGGTTCACACCGGGGAGCTGTTTTTT	CASVRVHTGELFF	TRBJ2-2	13	NA	few	TRBV6-2/TRBV6-3
TGCGCCAGCAGCTTCGGACAGGGGGCTTTGAACACTGAAGCTTTCTTT	CASSFGQGALNTEAFF	TRBJ1-1	16	TRBD1	few	TRBV5-1
TGTGCCAGCAGCCGAAGGCTGGCCAGACGGAACACTGAAGCTTTCTTT	CASSRRLARRNTEAFF	TRBJ1-1	16	NA	NA	TRBV11-2
TGCAGTGTCCAGACTAGCGGGACCTACAATGAGCAGTTCTTC	CSVQTSGTYNEQFF	TRBJ2-1	14	TRBD2	many	TRBV20-1
TGTGCCAGCCAGGGACAGGGACCCTACAATGAGCAGTTCTTC	CASQGQGPYNEQFF	TRBJ2-1	14	TRBD1	NA	TRBV25-1
TGCAGCGTGGGACTCCGTTTCACAGATACGCAGTATTTT	CSVGLRFTDTQYF	TRBJ2-3	13	NA	NA	TRBV29-1
TGTGCCAGCAGTTTACTAGCGGGAGAGGACGAGCAGTACTTC	CASSLLAGEDEQYF	TRBJ2-7	14	TRBD2	few	TRBV12-3/TRBV12-4
TGTGCCAGCAGCGACAGCCTCACCGGGGAGCTGTTTTTT	CASSDSLTGELFF	TRBJ2-2	13	NA	NA	TRBV7-9
TGCAGTGTTCCCAAAACAGGGCTCTATGGCTACACCTTC	CSVPKTGLYGYTF	TRBJ1-2	13	NA	few	TRBV20-1
TGTGCCAGCTTTCCGGGACTAGCGGGGCTCTACAATGAGCAGTTCTTC	CASFPGLAGLYNEQFF	TRBJ2-1	16	TRBD2	many	TRBV6-1